Each of the 10 T cell receptor beta chains below was sequenced from the same sample in a study of blood T cell repertoires in COVID-19. Clones were sequenced by immunoSEQ multiplex PCR, and TCRdb holds only the in-frame ones, with some missing. This table holds a few hundred thousand clones, approximately 85% found once. Material for sequencing was PBMCs or T cells enriched from blood (not recorded which). These receptors came from a man aged 25-40 years who had recovered from COVID-19.

The CDR3 DNA follows: TGTGCCAGCAGACCTCGGACAGGGGCGAATATGAACACTGAAGCTTTCTTT. It is translated as CASRPRTGANMNTEAFF. The V and J genes are TRBV7-9 and TRBJ1-1, with 9 positions matching TRBD1. From germline, CDR1 is SEHNR and CDR2 FQNEAQ (reference sequence). The CDR3 sequence is 17 residues long. V was pared by 6 bases and J by 0 bases, with 11 bases of the junction left unmatched.

The rearrangement uses TRBV7-8 and TRBJ1-5, with 9 nucleotides matching TRBD1. V was clipped by 3 bases and J by 5 bases; unmatched bases: 8. The CDR3 length is 16 residues. The V gene's germline CDR1 is SGHVS and CDR2 FQNEAQ. The CDR3 protein is CASSFTGTGLYQPQHF. The CDR3 bases are TGTGCCAGCAGCTTTACGGGGACAGGGTTATATCAGCCCCAGCATTTT.

The rearrangement uses TRBV2 and TRBJ1-2; 8 nucleotides match TRBD1. V lost 7 bases and J lost 4; bases outside the gene matches: 8. Germline assignment: CDR1 SNHLY and CDR2 FYNNEI. The CDR3 sequence is 14 residues long. For the CDR3, the DNA is TGTGCCAGCAAAGGGACAGGCGGACTCTATGGCTACACCTTC. Protein: CASKGTGGLYGYTF.

The chain uses TRBV5-4 and TRBJ1-1; 8 nucleotides align to TRBD1. The V segment lost 4 bases and the J segment 6 bases; nucleotides outside the gene matches: 8. Per the germline V gene, CDR1 is SGHNT and CDR2 is YYREEE (reference sequence). The CDR3 consists of 14 residues. The CDR3 spells CASSGNRGVAEAFF. CDR3 coding DNA: TGTGCCAGCAGCGGGAACAGGGGGGTGGCTGAAGCTTTCTTT.

This chain links TRBV19 with TRBJ1-3; D possibly corresponds to TRBD1 (6 bases). V lost 11 bases and J 0 bases, leaving 23 bases between the germline ends. From germline, CDR1 is LNHDA and CDR2 SQIVND (reference sequence). This CDR3 has 17 residues. The CDR3 here is CASKTGNRLLSGNTIYF. The CDR3 DNA reads TGTGCCTCCAAGACAGGCAACCGTTTACTCTCTGGAAACACCATATATTTT.

CDR3 sequence (DNA): TGTGCCAGCAGCCCCCGGGACTGGGTCTACAATGAGCAGTTCTTC. Protein: CASSPRDWVYNEQFF. The gene calls are TRBV9 and TRBJ2-1; TRBD2 might be the D (6 bases). With 4 bases removed from V and 3 bases from J, the gap between germline ends came to 14 bases. CDR3 length equals 15 residues. The germline CDR1 and CDR2 sequences are SGDLS and YYNGEE.

This sequence joins TRBV9 and TRBJ2-1, with 14 bases matching TRBD2. Germline loops: CDR1 SGDLS, CDR2 YYNGEE. V shed 4 bases and J 6 bases; nucleotides not matched to a gene: 6. This CDR3 region has 16 residues. CDR3 in amino acids: CASSPGTSGGFNEQFF. The CDR3 bases are TGTGCCAGCAGCCCCGGGACTAGCGGGGGTTTCAATGAGCAGTTCTTC. The full variable domain, completed using reference TRBV9 and TRBJ2-1, is DSGVTQTPKHLITATGQRVTLRCSPRSGDLSVYWYQQSLDQGLQFLIQYYNGEERAKGNILERFSAQQFPDLHSELNLSSLELGDSALYFCASSPGTSGGFNEQFFGPGTRLTVL.

CDR3 sequence: CASSAGTGGWTEAFF. The CDR3 bases are TGTGCCAGCAGTGCCGGGACAGGGGGTTGGACTGAAGCTTTCTTT. The chain joins TRBV27 to TRBJ1-1, with TRBD1 matching 11 bases. The CDR3 runs 15 residues. J gave up 5 bases and V 5 bases, and 7 bases lay outside the gene matches. In germline, CDR1 is MNHEY, CDR2 SMNVEV (reference sequence).

The chain couples TRBV4-1 to TRBJ1-1; TRBD1 matches at 7 bases. CDR1 is MGHRA, CDR2 YSYEKL, per germline. V lost 2 bases, J lost 1 base, and 4 bases stayed unmatched. The CDR3 loop spans 15 amino acids. CDR3: CASSQTTGANTEAFF. CDR3 sequence (DNA): TGCGCCAGCAGCCAAACCACAGGGGCGAACACTGAAGCTTTCTTT.

The chain carries TRBV2 and TRBJ2-1; 9 positions agree with TRBD1. This CDR3 spans 16 amino acids. Looked up from germline, CDR1 is SNHLY and CDR2 is FYNNEI. J lost 6 bases, V lost 4 bases, and 10 bases had no gene match. The CDR3 spells CASSAFGTGNTNEQFF. CDR3 nucleotide sequence: TGTGCCAGCAGTGCTTTCGGGACAGGGAATACCAATGAGCAGTTCTTC. The variable domain in full, completed from reference TRBV2 and TRBJ2-1, reads EPEVTQTPSHQVTQMGQEVILRCVPISNHLYFYWYRQILGQKVEFLVSFYNNEISEKSEIFDDQFSVERPDGSNFTLKIRSTKLEDSAMYFCASSAFGTGNTNEQFFGPGTRLTVL.